Sequencing of this T cell receptor (beta chain) was carried out in a study of blood T cell repertoires in COVID-19. Looking at the study overall: PBMCs, B-cell-depleted T cells, or T cells provided the cDNA or gDNA that made up the material.

Original handling: It was from reference gene primer amplification that nucleated cell counts were estimated. Using immunoSEQ multiplex PCR, the repertoire was profiled, and TCRdb retains in-frame clones only, with some absent. For V, J and clone size, that table is used; D and trimming come from the DNA. The sample lists approximately 670,000 clones; approximately 90% were seen once. V lost 1 base to trimming and J lost 4 bases, with 16 bases between them. This CDR3 contains 16 residues. Germline CDR1 SGHTA, CDR2 FQGNSA. The gene calls are TRBV7-2 and TRBJ1-2; D not certain. The clonotype originates from a woman under 30 with acute or convalescent COVID-19. Sequencing input: peripheral blood. The CDR3 loop is CASSLGGPGGIYGYTF. The CDR3 DNA follows: TGTGCCAGCAGCTTAGGTGGCCCCGGAGGCATCTATGGCTACACCTTC.